This paragraph reports one T cell receptor (beta chain). Its target is unknown. TCRdb reanalysed the 5' RACE reads using MiXCR and keeps one entry per CDR3 protein. Found here are around 37,000 distinct CDR3 sequences, just under 30% of them singletons; the top ten hold 3.7%. The germline V and J ends were trimmed by 0 bases and 0 bases, with 11 bases remaining between them. The CDR3 totals 16 residues. In germline, CDR1 is SGDLS, CDR2 YYNGEE. CD4+CD45RO+CD25- cells were isolated as memory CD4+ T cells. Study outcomes and limitations: Tumor memory CD4+ T cell TCR gene usage was found to cluster with blood and lymph node memory CD4+ cells and with lymph node naive CD4+ cells. The larger-cohort validation was restricted to a single TCR beta V-J rearrangement rather than whole repertoires. Tumor Tregs overlapped most with tumor, then blood, naive CD4+ cells.

The receptor was derived from a female donor with breast cancer. The chain carries TRBV9 and TRBJ2-3; either TRBD1 or TRBD2 may fit D (6 bases each). The sequenced material came from memory CD4+ T cells sorted from a lymph node. Noted subset: memory CD4+ T cells, CD4+CD45RO+CD25-. CDR3 in amino acids: CASSVGTGTSTDTQYF. As DNA, the CDR3 is TGTGCCAGCAGCGTAGGCACAGGGACTAGCACAGATACGCAGTATTTT.